The 30 T cell receptor beta chains below come from one sample, sequenced in a study of CD8 T cells in Susac syndrome. A quantity of roughly 0.5 to 1 ug RNA underwent reverse transcription using random hexamers. TCRdb used MiXCR to reprocess the immunoSEQ multiplex PCR reads, holding one entry per CDR3 protein. The table has some 160,000 distinct CDR3 sequences, 94% seen once; the top ten hold 0.12%. Input material: CD4+ T cells from PBMCs. The receptors were gathered from a human donor with Susac syndrome.

A single count supports this clonotype. The chain joins TRBV9 to TRBJ2-3, with 11 bases identical to TRBD2. The V gene end was trimmed by 6 bases and the J gene end by 6 bases; junction bases not matched to a gene: 9. CDR3 size: 15 residues. Germline CDR1 reads SGDLS; CDR2 reads YYNGEE. Written as DNA, the CDR3 is TGTGCCAGCACCCAACTAGCGGGGGCCGGGGATACGCAGTATTTT. It specifies CASTQLAGAGDTQYF.

Here the CDR3 reads CATSRAGTGPGYTF. The CDR3 region has the DNA TGTGCCACCAGCAGAGCCGGGACAGGGCCAGGCTACACCTTC. The rearrangement uses TRBV15 and TRBJ1-2; TRBD1 agrees at 9 bases. Germline lookup yields CDR1 LNHNV and CDR2 YYDKDF (reference sequence). V lost 1 base to trimming and J lost 8 bases; unmatched junction nucleotides: 5. The CDR3 consists of 14 residues.

The rearrangement joins TRBV4-1 to TRBJ2-1; the D gene is possibly TRBD2 (6 bases). The ends were cut back, 3 bases at V and 0 bases at J, with 12 bases in the middle. The CDR3 has 16 residues. CDR1 MGHRA and CDR2 YSYEKL come from the germline V gene. The CDR3 is CASSQFSGSSYNEQFF. Here the CDR3 DNA reads TGCGCCAGCAGCCAGTTTAGCGGAAGCTCCTACAATGAGCAGTTCTTC.

The CDR3 region has the DNA TGTGCCAGCAGCCCCCAGCCTCAATATGGCTACACCTTC. Translation: CASSPQPQYGYTF. This chain joins TRBV4-2 and TRBJ1-2; D unresolved. Germline CDR1 and CDR2: LGHNA and YNFKEQ. Trimming removed 4 bases from V and 5 bases from J, with 11 bases in between. This CDR3 has 13 amino acids.

V gene TRBV19 combines with J gene TRBJ2-5; D is unresolved. The CDR3 is made up of 13 amino acids. Trimming took off 1 base at V and 9 bases at J, with 12 bases between the two ends. In germline, CDR1 is LNHDA, CDR2 SQIVND (reference sequence). The CDR3 loop is CASSIAENGPQYF. The DNA of the CDR3 is TGTGCCAGTAGTATAGCCGAGAACGGTCCCCAGTACTTC. The full variable domain, rest sourced from reference TRBV19 and TRBJ2-5, is DGGITQSPKYLFRKEGQNVTLSCEQNLNHDAMYWYRQDPGQGLRLIYYSQIVNDFQKGDIAEGYSVSREKKESFPLTVTSAQKNPTAFYLCASSIAENGPQYFGPGTRLLVL.

The J gene is TRBJ1-2, the V gene TRBV29-1; D call uncertain. CDR3 size: 15 residues. Trimming pared 2 bases from V and 6 bases from J, leaving 19 bases between. In germline, CDR1 is SQVTM, CDR2 ANQGSEA. CDR3 in amino acids: CSVETAWVLPNGYTF. DNA of the CDR3: TGCAGCGTTGAAACGGCGTGGGTCCTACCAAATGGCTACACCTTC.

The rearrangement uses TRBV9 and TRBJ2-3; TRBD2 aligns across 7 bases. This CDR3 region has 17 residues. Per the germline V gene, CDR1 is SGDLS and CDR2 is YYNGEE. V lost 3 bases to trimming and J lost 1 base; unmatched junction nucleotides: 11. The chain's CDR3 is CASSEIPGGSGTDTQYF. DNA of the CDR3: TGTGCCAGCAGCGAGATCCCCGGGGGGTCAGGCACAGATACGCAGTATTTT.

The chain is built from TRBV29-1 and TRBJ2-5, with D tentatively TRBD2 (5 bases). CDR3 size: 15 residues. Germline V gene sequence: CDR1 SQVTM, CDR2 ANQGSEA. V was shortened by 6 bases and J by 5 bases, with 22 bases between the two germline ends. The CDR3 DNA reads as TGCAGCGTCCGATTCTCAGGCATTGGGGAGGAGACCCAGTACTTC. Its translation is CSVRFSGIGEETQYF.

The gene calls are TRBV25-1 and TRBJ1-1; 9 bases fit TRBD1. Germline loops: CDR1 MGHDK, CDR2 SYGVNS. The CDR3 contains 15 residues. The J segment lost 4 bases and the V segment lost 5 bases, leaving 8 bases of the junction unmatched. The CDR3 sequence: CASSKPGQGATEAFF. CDR3 nucleotide sequence: TGTGCCAGCAGTAAACCGGGACAGGGTGCCACTGAAGCTTTCTTT.

The chain joins TRBV4-2 to TRBJ2-5, with D possibly called TRBD1 or TRBD2 (5 bases each). Germline CDR1 reads LGHNA; CDR2 reads YNFKEQ. V was clipped by 6 bases and J by 4 bases, with 21 bases between them. This CDR3 is 16 amino acids long. The CDR3 spells CASSPLRGPLRETQYF. The CDR3 region has the DNA TGTGCCAGCAGTCCCCTCCGGGGACCTCTTCGAGAGACCCAGTACTTC.

The chain is built from TRBV30 and TRBJ1-6, with 11 positions matching TRBD1. The CDR3 contains 13 residues. V shed 7 bases, J shed 7 bases, and the junction held 3 bases outside the gene matches. Germline V gene data show CDR1 as GTSNPN and CDR2 as SVGIG (reference sequence). CDR3 protein: CALGQGGNSPLHF. The DNA of the CDR3 is TGTGCCTTGGGACAGGGGGGAAATTCACCCCTCCACTTT.

The rearrangement joins TRBV5-6 to TRBJ2-3; D ambiguous. The CDR3 runs 16 residues. V was shortened by 2 bases and J by 1 base, with 14 bases between the two germline ends. The V gene's germline CDR1 is SGHDT and CDR2 YYEEEE. As DNA, the CDR3 is TGTGCCAGCAGCTTCGGCCCTACCTCGGGCACAGATACGCAGTATTTT. Amino acids: CASSFGPTSGTDTQYF.

This rearrangement joins TRBV20-1 to TRBJ2-3; TRBD2 aligns across 10 bases. CDR3 size: 14 residues. The junction had 5 bases not matched to a gene; V was cut back by 6 bases and J by 2 bases. The V gene's germline CDR1 is DFQATT and CDR2 SNEGSKA (reference sequence). The CDR3 reads CSAETSGATDTQYF. CDR3 nucleotide sequence: TGCAGTGCAGAAACTAGCGGGGCCACAGATACGCAGTATTTT.

The chain combines TRBV7-2 with TRBJ2-1; D might be TRBD2 (5 bases). Germline-derived CDR1 and CDR2 are SGHTA and FQGNSA. This CDR3 has 15 amino acids. Trimming took off 5 bases at V and 4 bases at J, with 15 bases between the two ends. For the CDR3, the DNA is TGTGCCAGCAGCGCGCGAGGAGGCAGTTACAATGAGCAGTTCTTC. This encodes CASSARGGSYNEQFF.

V usage is TRBV4-2 and J usage is TRBJ2-1; TRBD2 matches 13 bases. Germline CDR1 is LGHNA and CDR2 is YNFKEQ. The J segment lost 0 bases and the V segment lost 3 bases, leaving 2 bases of the junction unmatched. This CDR3 region has 17 residues. This chain's CDR3 is CASSQGLAGSSYNEQFF. In DNA form, the CDR3 reads TGTGCCAGCAGCCAGGGACTAGCGGGGAGCTCCTACAATGAGCAGTTCTTC.

The chain couples TRBV19 to TRBJ2-3, with unresolved D. The V gene's germline CDR1 is LNHDA and CDR2 SQIVND (reference sequence). The germline V and J ends were trimmed by 7 bases and 6 bases, with 11 bases remaining between them. The CDR3 is 12 residues long. The CDR3 nucleotides read TGTGCCAGTAAAACCGTAGGGGATACGCAGTATTTT. Its translation is CASKTVGDTQYF.

The V call is TRBV5-6, the J call TRBJ1-5; D perhaps matches TRBD1 (6 bases). The CDR3 contains 16 residues. Between the trimmed V and J ends, which lost 2 bases and 0 bases, there was a span of 12 bases. Germline values: CDR1 SGHDT, CDR2 YYEEEE. The CDR3 reads CASSFGQPNSNQPQHF. DNA of the CDR3: TGTGCCAGCAGCTTCGGACAGCCCAATAGCAATCAGCCCCAGCATTTT.

This clonotype was detected only once. The V call is TRBV29-1, the J call TRBJ2-2, with 10 bases lining up with TRBD2. Per the germline V gene, CDR1 is SQVTM and CDR2 is ANQGSEA. The CDR3 sequence is 15 residues long. The V segment lost 6 bases and the J segment 4 bases; nucleotides outside the gene matches: 8. In DNA, the CDR3 is TGCAGCGTCGGGATAGCGGGGGGCGGCACCGGGGAGCTGTTTTTT. It is translated as CSVGIAGGGTGELFF.

V is TRBV7-8 and J is TRBJ1-2; 9 bases fit TRBD1. The V and J ends lost 0 bases and 7 bases, in that order; junction bases with no gene match: 6. Germline loops: CDR1 SGHVS, CDR2 FQNEAQ. The CDR3 has 15 amino acids. CDR3 residues: CASSLAPTGGSGYTF. The CDR3 nucleotides are TGTGCCAGCAGCTTAGCGCCGACAGGGGGGAGTGGCTACACCTTC.

This clonotype was seen a handful of times. This chain joins TRBV18 and TRBJ1-3; D is unresolved. V lost 6 bases to trimming and J lost 0 bases, with 12 bases between them. The CDR3 has 15 amino acids. The V gene's germline CDR1 is KGHSH and CDR2 LQKENI. The CDR3 DNA is TGTGCCAGCTCTCCCGGACGGTCCTCTGGAAACACCATATATTTT. This gives the protein CASSPGRSSGNTIYF.

The chain employs TRBV6-5 and TRBJ1-2, with D uncertain. The germline V gene has CDR1 MNHEY and CDR2 SVGAGI. The CDR3 sequence is 12 residues long. The V gene lost 6 bases and the J gene lost 0 bases, with 5 bases spanning the gap. The CDR3 DNA follows: TGTGCCAGCAGGACCACTAACTATGGCTACACCTTC. Translating it yields CASRTTNYGYTF.

The V and J genes are TRBV7-3 and TRBJ2-1, with D possibly TRBD2 on 5 matching bases. Germline CDR1 and CDR2: SGHTA and FQGTGA. V gave up 8 bases and J gave up 7 bases, with 21 bases separating them. This CDR3 contains 15 residues. As DNA, the CDR3 is TGTGCCAGCGGCAAAAGCGGAGGAGGATCAAATGAGCAGTTCTTC. Its translation is CASGKSGGGSNEQFF.

The chain is built from TRBV20-1 and TRBJ2-7; D remains unclear. Per germline, CDR1 DFQATT and CDR2 SNEGSKA (reference sequence). CDR3 length: 13 amino acids. Trimming removed 0 bases at V and 5 bases at J, with 11 bases between. The CDR3 DNA is TGCAGTGCTAGAGATCCCGGATCGGACGAGCAGTACTTC. This sequence encodes CSARDPGSDEQYF.

The CDR3 region has the DNA TGTGCCGGGAAGGCGGGACATTCGAACACTGAAGCTTTCTTT. Translation gives CAGKAGHSNTEAFF. The chain has TRBV30 and TRBJ1-1, with D perhaps matching TRBD1 (6 bases). Germline loops: CDR1 GTSNPN, CDR2 SVGIG (reference sequence). CDR3 length equals 14 residues. V was cut by 8 bases and J by 1 base, with 17 bases left in between. The full variable domain, completed using reference TRBV30 and TRBJ1-1, is SQTIHQWPATLVQPVGSPLSLECTVEGTSNPNLYWYRQAAGRGLQLLFYSVGIGQISSEVPQNLSASRPQDRQFILSSKKLLLSDSGFYLCAGKAGHSNTEAFFGQGTRLTVV.

The chain couples TRBV20-1 to TRBJ2-7, with 11 bases identical to TRBD1. The germline gives CDR1 DFQATT, CDR2 SNEGSKA (reference sequence). This CDR3 contains 15 residues. After removal of 4 bases from V and 3 bases from J, the junction contained 8 bases not matched to a gene. This CDR3 is CSATYPGTGGYEQYF. The CDR3 nucleotides are TGCAGTGCTACCTATCCCGGGACAGGGGGCTACGAGCAGTACTTC.

This chain uses TRBV28 with TRBJ2-7, with D possibly TRBD2 on 5 matching bases. The CDR3 contains 14 residues. Germline CDR1 reads MDHEN; CDR2 reads SYDVKM. V lost 8 bases to trimming and J lost 0 bases, with 14 bases between them. CDR3 sequence reads: CASGIPGYSYEQYF. The CDR3 DNA reads TGTGCCAGCGGTATCCCGGGATACTCCTACGAGCAGTACTTC.

The chain uses TRBV12-3 or TRBV12-4 and TRBJ1-3, with D perhaps TRBD1 (5 bases). Trimming left V 4 bases short and J 5 bases short, with 15 bases between. The CDR3 spans 15 residues. The CDR3: CASSSFDSYRNTIYF. The CDR3 nucleotides read TGTGCCAGCAGTTCGTTCGACAGTTATAGAAACACCATATATTTT.

The chain employs TRBV11-2 and TRBJ2-3; D is undetermined. CDR1 is SGHAT, CDR2 FQNNGV, per germline. This CDR3 is built from 14 residues. V was cut by 1 base and J by 2 bases, with 7 bases left in between. The CDR3 is CASSLGPFTDTQYF. DNA for the CDR3: TGTGCCAGCAGCTTAGGACCATTCACAGATACGCAGTATTTT.

The chain combines TRBV5-1 with TRBJ2-5; 9 bases are a match to TRBD1. The V segment lost 4 bases and the J segment 5 bases; nucleotides outside the gene matches: 6. The CDR3 consists of 14 residues. The germline V gene has CDR1 SGHRS and CDR2 YFSETQ. CDR3 nucleotides: TGCGCCAGCAGCACGGGACAGGGTGTCGAGACCCAGTACTTC. Translation gives CASSTGQGVETQYF.

The chain is built from TRBV11-3 and TRBJ2-3; tentative D call: TRBD2 (6 bases). V shed 5 bases and J shed 3 bases, with 9 bases lying between them. This CDR3 contains 13 residues. Germline V lookup: CDR1 SGHNT, CDR2 YENEEA. In nucleotides, the CDR3 is TGTGCCAGCAGCCAGGGACTTACAGATACGCAGTATTTT. This gives the protein CASSQGLTDTQYF.